This T cell receptor (beta chain) was retrieved from a study of molecular identifiers for immune sequencing clone quantification. From the PCR reads, TCRdb called clonotypes with MiXCR, one entry per CDR3 protein. In the table there are over 600,000 distinct CDR3 sequences, less than 20% of which are singletons. Every naive CD8 library was made from between about 18,000 and 1,100,000 sorted cells with 10%, 30% or 50% RNA. This clonotype was counted a few times. Trimming took off 1 base at V and 7 bases at J, with 13 bases between the two ends. Per the germline V gene, CDR1 is LGHNA and CDR2 is YSLEER. The CDR3 consists of 14 residues.

The receptor was derived from a human donor in good health. Some libraries in this study had Jurkat cell RNA spiked in. The V and J genes are TRBV4-3 and TRBJ1-1; D is ambiguous. Source material: naive CD8+ T cells from blood, with Jurkat cell RNA spiked in. Documented subset: FACS-sorted CD8+CD4-CCR7+CD45RA+ naive T cells. Here the CDR3 reads CASSQGRRDGEAFF. CDR3 bases: TGCGCCAGCAGCCAAGGGCGGCGGGATGGTGAAGCTTTCTTT.